This TCR beta chain was found in a study of Graves' ophthalmopathy and Graves' hyperthyroidism. Study results and limitations: Detected in blood as well were most expanded thyroid clonotypes with frequency above 0.001.

RNA transcripts provided the template for amplifying TCR beta CDR3 regions. HTBI primers were employed in first-round RT-PCR, then a second-round multiplex PCR followed. Each CDR3 protein gets one entry after TCRdb re-called the multiplex PCR reads with MiXCR. The table has some 200,000 distinct CDR3 sequences, under 30% seen once. On this clonotype: Its antigen is not identified.

Sequenced material: peripheral blood. The receptor comes from a man between 45 and 60 years old with Graves' ophthalmopathy.

The chain's CDR3 is CSARLAGNTIYF. The DNA for the CDR3 is TGCAGTGCTAGGTTAGCTGGAAACACCATATATTTT. The chain has TRBV20-1 and TRBJ1-3; D call uncertain. CDR3 size: 12 residues. The germline CDR1 and CDR2 sequences are DFQATT and SNEGSKA (reference sequence). The germline V and J ends were trimmed by 3 bases and 2 bases, with 5 bases remaining between them.